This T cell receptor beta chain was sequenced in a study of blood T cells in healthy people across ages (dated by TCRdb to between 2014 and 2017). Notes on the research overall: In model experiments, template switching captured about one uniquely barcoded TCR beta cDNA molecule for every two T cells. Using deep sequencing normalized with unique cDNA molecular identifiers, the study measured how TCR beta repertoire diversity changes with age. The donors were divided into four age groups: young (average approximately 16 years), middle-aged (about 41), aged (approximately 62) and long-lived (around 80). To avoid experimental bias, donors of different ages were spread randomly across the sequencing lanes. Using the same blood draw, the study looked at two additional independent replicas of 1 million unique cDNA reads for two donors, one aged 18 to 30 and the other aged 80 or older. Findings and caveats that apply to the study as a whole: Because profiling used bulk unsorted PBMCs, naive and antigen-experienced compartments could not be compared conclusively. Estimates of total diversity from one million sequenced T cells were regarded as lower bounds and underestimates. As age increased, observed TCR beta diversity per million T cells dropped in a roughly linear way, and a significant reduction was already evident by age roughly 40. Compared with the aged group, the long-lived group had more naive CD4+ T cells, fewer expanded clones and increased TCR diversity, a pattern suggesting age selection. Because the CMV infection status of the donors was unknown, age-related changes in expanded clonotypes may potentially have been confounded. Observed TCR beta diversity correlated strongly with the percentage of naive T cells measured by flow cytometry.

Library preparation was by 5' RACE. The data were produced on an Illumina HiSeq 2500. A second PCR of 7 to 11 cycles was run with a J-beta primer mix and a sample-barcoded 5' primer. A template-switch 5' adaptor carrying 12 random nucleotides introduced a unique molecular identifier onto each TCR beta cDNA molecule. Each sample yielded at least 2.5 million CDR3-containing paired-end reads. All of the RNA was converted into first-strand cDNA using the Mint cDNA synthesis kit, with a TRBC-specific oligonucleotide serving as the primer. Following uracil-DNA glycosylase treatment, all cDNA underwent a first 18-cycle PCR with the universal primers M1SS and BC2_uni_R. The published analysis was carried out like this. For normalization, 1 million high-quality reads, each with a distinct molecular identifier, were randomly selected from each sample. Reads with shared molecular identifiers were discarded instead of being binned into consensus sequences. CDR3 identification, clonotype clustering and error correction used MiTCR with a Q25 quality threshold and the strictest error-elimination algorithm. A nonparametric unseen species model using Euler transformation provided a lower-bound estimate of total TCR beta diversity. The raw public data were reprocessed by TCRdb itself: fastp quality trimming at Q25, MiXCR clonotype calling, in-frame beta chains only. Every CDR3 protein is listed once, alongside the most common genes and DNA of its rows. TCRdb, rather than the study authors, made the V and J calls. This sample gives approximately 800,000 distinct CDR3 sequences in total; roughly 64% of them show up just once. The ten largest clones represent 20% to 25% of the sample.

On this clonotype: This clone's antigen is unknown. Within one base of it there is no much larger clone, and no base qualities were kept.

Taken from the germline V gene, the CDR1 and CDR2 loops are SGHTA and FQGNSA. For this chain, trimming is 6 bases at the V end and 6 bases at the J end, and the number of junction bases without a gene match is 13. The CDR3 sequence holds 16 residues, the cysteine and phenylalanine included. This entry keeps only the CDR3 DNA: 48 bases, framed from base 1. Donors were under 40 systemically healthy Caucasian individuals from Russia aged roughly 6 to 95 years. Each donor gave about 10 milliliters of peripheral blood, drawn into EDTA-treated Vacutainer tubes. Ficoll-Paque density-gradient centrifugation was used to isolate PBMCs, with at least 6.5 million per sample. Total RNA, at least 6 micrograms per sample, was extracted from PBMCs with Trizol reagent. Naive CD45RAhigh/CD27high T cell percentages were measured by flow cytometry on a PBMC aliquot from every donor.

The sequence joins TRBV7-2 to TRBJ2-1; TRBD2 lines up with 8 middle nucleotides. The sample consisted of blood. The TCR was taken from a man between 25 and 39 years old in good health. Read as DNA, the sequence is TGTGCCAGCAGTAATTTGGGGCGGGGGGTTCGCAATGAGCAGTTCTTC. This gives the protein CASSNLGRGVRNEQFF.